These 22 T cell receptor beta chains share one sample of origin, sequenced in a study of cytomegalovirus exposure and HLA in healthy donors (TCRdb year 2017). Library creation used the immunoSEQ multiplex PCR assay. TCRdb holds this immuneACCESS table with in-frame rearrangements only. Some clones are missing; in checked studies, unresolved V genes explain under half, and the rest has no known cause. Here the sample has some 170,000 clones; 85% to 90% occur a single time. The biggest ten clones account for 1.4% of the sample. Input material: PBMCs. The receptors originated from a woman in her 30s in good health and CMV-seronegative.

The rearrangement uses TRBV6-5 and TRBJ1-1; TRBD1 matches 7 bases. This CDR3 has 13 residues. Germline V lookup: CDR1 MNHEY, CDR2 SVGAGI. J gave up 9 bases and V 3 bases, and 7 bases lay outside the gene matches. The CDR3 reads CASSYLDREKAFF. In DNA form, the CDR3 reads TGTGCCAGCAGTTATTTAGACAGGGAGAAAGCTTTCTTT.

The rearrangement uses TRBV4-1 and TRBJ2-4; 8 nucleotides agree with TRBD1. V lost 4 bases to trimming and J lost 7 bases; unmatched junction nucleotides: 6. This CDR3 comprises 14 residues. Germline V gene sequence: CDR1 MGHRA, CDR2 YSYEKL. This CDR3 reads CASSLPGGANIQYF. In DNA form, the CDR3 reads TGCGCCAGCAGCCTGCCAGGGGGCGCGAACATTCAGTACTTC.

This rearrangement joins TRBV9 to TRBJ1-2; TRBD1 aligns across 10 bases. This CDR3 comprises 15 residues. V gave up 3 bases and J gave up 6 bases; unmatched junction bases: 8. Germline V gene sequence: CDR1 SGDLS, CDR2 YYNGEE. Here the CDR3 DNA reads TGTGCCAGCAGCGAGGGACAGGGGTATGATCATGGCTACACCTTC. It translates to CASSEGQGYDHGYTF.

This sequence joins TRBV4-3 and TRBJ1-3, with a tentative D call TRBD1 (6 bases). The V end lost 1 base, the J end lost 3 bases, and 13 bases lay between the germline ends. This CDR3 contains 16 residues. Germline CDR1 reads LGHNA; CDR2 reads YSLEER. The CDR3 nucleotides read TGCGCCAGCAGCCAAGCGACAGGTTCGGGTGGAAACACCATATATTTT. Its translation: CASSQATGSGGNTIYF.

This rearrangement joins TRBV7-7 to TRBJ2-1; 7 positions match TRBD2. The CDR3 is 15 amino acids. The junction had 12 bases not matched to a gene; V was cut back by 5 bases and J by 8 bases. Germline V gene data show CDR1 as SSHAT and CDR2 as FNYEAQ (reference sequence). The CDR3 is CASSHPGLPSDEQFF. CDR3 DNA: TGTGCCAGCAGCCATCCGGGACTACCATCGGATGAGCAGTTCTTC.

The chain has TRBV7-6 and TRBJ2-7; TRBD1 is a possible D gene (5 bases). V was clipped by 1 base and J by 3 bases, with 13 bases between them. The CDR3 extends over 15 amino acids. Germline lookup yields CDR1 SGHVS and CDR2 FNYEAQ. In DNA form, the CDR3 reads TGTGCCAGCAGCTTAGGGGCAGGGCCTAACTACGAGCAGTACTTC. Amino acids: CASSLGAGPNYEQYF.

This clone came up a few times. The chain recombines TRBV19 with TRBJ1-2; 8 bases map to TRBD1. Germline V gene data show CDR1 as LNHDA and CDR2 as SQIVND (reference sequence). CDR3 length: 15 residues. V was pared by 3 bases and J by 6 bases, with 9 bases of the junction left unmatched. The CDR3 DNA follows: TGTGCCAGTAGTATTGGACAGGGTAGTCAGGATGGCTACACCTTC. This codes for CASSIGQGSQDGYTF.

This clone appeared once. This chain links TRBV7-2 with TRBJ1-2, with D unresolved. V gave up 2 bases and J gave up 0 bases, with 7 bases separating them. The CDR3 has 14 amino acids. The germline CDR1 and CDR2 sequences are SGHTA and FQGNSA. CDR3 residues: CASSLRGPNYGYTF. CDR3 coding DNA: TGTGCCAGCAGCTTACGGGGTCCTAACTATGGCTACACCTTC.

The chain joins TRBV5-1 to TRBJ1-1; the match to TRBD1 covers 7 bases. Trimming took 0 bases from V and 4 from J; bases not matched to a gene: 0. This CDR3 comprises 13 residues. Germline V gives CDR1 SGHRS, CDR2 YFSETQ. CDR3 loop: CASSLDRGTEAFF. As DNA, the CDR3 is TGCGCCAGCAGCTTGGACAGGGGCACTGAAGCTTTCTTT.

The rearrangement links TRBV5-1 to TRBJ1-2; 11 bases fit TRBD1. Germline CDR1 reads SGHRS; CDR2 reads YFSETQ. CDR3 length: 16 residues. Trimming cost V 4 bases and J 3 bases; bases outside gene matches: 8. The CDR3 nucleotides read TGCGCCAGCAGCGCACGCCGGGACAGGGGGGACTATGGCTACACCTTC. It codes for CASSARRDRGDYGYTF.

The chain joins TRBV30 to TRBJ2-7, with D perhaps matching TRBD2 (5 bases). The CDR3 contains 14 residues. Germline V gene sequence: CDR1 GTSNPN, CDR2 SVGIG (reference sequence). Deletions cut 3 bases from V and 3 bases from J, with 15 bases between. The CDR3 loop is CAWRGEGLSYEQYF. The CDR3 DNA follows: TGTGCCTGGAGGGGCGAGGGTTTGAGCTACGAGCAGTACTTC.

The chain recombines TRBV27 with TRBJ2-2; 8 bases are a match to TRBD2. Germline V gene data show CDR1 as MNHEY and CDR2 as SMNVEV (reference sequence). J gave up 7 bases and V 10 bases, and 5 bases lay outside the gene matches. CDR3 length: 12 residues. The CDR3 is CATRSGSGELFF. The CDR3 DNA follows: TGTGCCACCAGAAGCGGGAGCGGGGAGCTGTTTTTT.

This rearrangement joins TRBV10-3 to TRBJ1-5; unclear D gene. Per the germline V gene, CDR1 is ENHRY and CDR2 is SYGVKD. The germline V and J ends were trimmed by 1 base and 6 bases, with 10 bases remaining between them. The CDR3 has 14 residues. The CDR3 sequence is CAISELAGSQPQHF. As DNA, the CDR3 is TGTGCCATCAGTGAGTTGGCAGGCTCTCAGCCCCAGCATTTT.

J is TRBJ2-5 and V is TRBV13, with D perhaps TRBD2 (6 bases). The ends were cut back, 1 base at V and 5 bases at J, with 14 bases in the middle. The CDR3 is 15 residues long. The germline CDR1 and CDR2 sequences are PRHDT and FYEKMQ (reference sequence). This CDR3 is CASSLDEGSGETQYF. Here the CDR3 DNA reads TGTGCCAGCAGCTTAGACGAAGGGAGCGGGGAGACCCAGTACTTC.

This chain joins TRBV4-2 and TRBJ1-1; 11 nucleotides line up with TRBD1. This CDR3 comprises 19 residues. Germline V gene sequence: CDR1 LGHNA, CDR2 YNFKEQ. The trim removed 1 base at V and 4 bases at J, leaving 14 bases unmatched. The DNA for the CDR3 is TGTGCCAGCAGCCAAGTCGGGACAGGGGGTGTCCCACGGGGCACTGAAGCTTTCTTT. Encoded protein: CASSQVGTGGVPRGTEAFF.

The chain carries TRBV12-5 and TRBJ1-1; D unclear. CDR3 length: 13 amino acids. CDR1 is LGHNT, CDR2 FRNRAP, per germline. Trimming shortened V by 6 bases and J by 1 base, and 9 bases separated the two germline ends. CDR3 residues: CASGVEPNTEAFF. The DNA of the CDR3 is TGTGCTAGTGGCGTCGAGCCGAACACTGAAGCTTTCTTT.

CDR3 coding DNA: TGCGCCAGCAGCCAACAATTACTAGCGATCTACAATGAGCAGTTCTTC. Protein: CASSQQLLAIYNEQFF. The chain combines TRBV4-1 with TRBJ2-1, with 7 bases identical to TRBD2. The V segment lost 2 bases and the J segment 3 bases; nucleotides outside the gene matches: 7. The germline V gene has CDR1 MGHRA and CDR2 YSYEKL. The CDR3 contains 16 residues.

The rearrangement joins TRBV9 to TRBJ2-5; TRBD2 agrees at 7 bases. Trimming at V came to 3 bases and at J to 0 bases, leaving 5 bases not matched to a gene. The germline gives CDR1 SGDLS, CDR2 YYNGEE. The CDR3 contains 15 residues. CDR3 nucleotide sequence: TGTGCCAGCAGCGACGGGACTACTAACCAAGAGACCCAGTACTTC. Protein product: CASSDGTTNQETQYF.

The J gene is TRBJ1-1, the V gene TRBV30, with D possibly TRBD1 on 5 matching bases. The V gene's germline CDR1 is GTSNPN and CDR2 SVGIG (reference sequence). The CDR3 is 12 amino acids. The V end was cut by 1 base, the J end by 2 bases, with 5 bases between. The DNA of the CDR3 is TGTGCCTGGAGTGGGACAAACACTGAAGCTTTCTTT. Its translation: CAWSGTNTEAFF.

This rearrangement joins TRBV2 to TRBJ2-2, with D maybe TRBD2 (5 bases). CDR1 is SNHLY, CDR2 FYNNEI, per germline. The CDR3 consists of 14 residues. The ends were cut back, 7 bases at V and 1 base at J, with 10 bases in the middle. The CDR3 sequence is CASKPGRNTGELFF. DNA of the CDR3: TGTGCCAGCAAGCCGGGGAGGAACACCGGGGAGCTGTTTTTT. The full variable domain, completed using reference TRBV2 and TRBJ2-2, is EPEVTQTPSHQVTQMGQEVILRCVPISNHLYFYWYRQILGQKVEFLVSFYNNEISEKSEIFDDQFSVERPDGSNFTLKIRSTKLEDSAMYFCASKPGRNTGELFFGEGSRLTVL.

The CDR3 protein is CASSAGTGMGTEAFF. Written as DNA, the CDR3 is TGTGCCAGCAGTGCCGGGACAGGGATGGGGACTGAAGCTTTCTTT. This chain uses TRBV2 with TRBJ1-1; TRBD1 matches 9 bases. The length of the CDR3 is 15 residues. CDR1 is SNHLY and CDR2 is FYNNEI in the germline V gene. V lost 4 bases, J lost 5 bases, and 8 bases stayed unmatched.

The chain joins TRBV5-6 to TRBJ2-1; 8 bases agree with TRBD2. In germline, CDR1 is SGHDT, CDR2 YYEEEE. CDR3 length: 16 amino acids. J was trimmed by 0 bases and V by 4 bases; bases with no gene match: 6. The CDR3 DNA reads as TGTGCCAGCAGCAAAACCGGGACTAGCTCCTACAATGAGCAGTTCTTC. Protein: CASSKTGTSSYNEQFF.